This paragraph reports one TCR beta chain. This record comes from a study of blood T cell repertoires in COVID-19. Study context: COVID-19 samples collected from the United States, Italy and Spain covered acute and convalescent phases.

This CDR3 contains 13 residues. From germline, CDR1 is LGHDT and CDR2 YNNKEL (reference sequence). Trimming took off 5 bases at V and 5 bases at J, with 9 bases between the two ends. The data were produced by immunoSEQ multiplex PCR, yet TCRdb's version contains in-frame clones alone and is incomplete. The sample consists of about 310,000 clones, 85% to 90% of them appearing once. This sequence joins TRBV3-1 (or the pseudogene TRBV3-2) and TRBJ1-4; no firm D call. Source material: PBMCs or T cells enriched from blood (not recorded which). The TCR originated in a woman younger than 30 with acute COVID-19. The CDR3 DNA follows: TGTGCCAGCAGCTATCCGGGAAATGAAAAACTGTTTTTT. This gives the protein CASSYPGNEKLFF.